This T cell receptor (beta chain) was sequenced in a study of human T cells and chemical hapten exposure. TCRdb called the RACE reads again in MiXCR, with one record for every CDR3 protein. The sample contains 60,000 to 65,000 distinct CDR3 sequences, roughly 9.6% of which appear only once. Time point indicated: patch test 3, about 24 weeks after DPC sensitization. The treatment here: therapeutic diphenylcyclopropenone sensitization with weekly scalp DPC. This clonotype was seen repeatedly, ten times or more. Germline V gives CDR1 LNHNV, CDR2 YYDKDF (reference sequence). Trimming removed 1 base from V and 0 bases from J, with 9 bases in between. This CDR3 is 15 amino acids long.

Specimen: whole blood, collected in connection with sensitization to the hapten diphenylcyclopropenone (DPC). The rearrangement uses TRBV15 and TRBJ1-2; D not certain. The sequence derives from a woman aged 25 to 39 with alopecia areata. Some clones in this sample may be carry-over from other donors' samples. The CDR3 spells CATSRGSFTNYGYTF. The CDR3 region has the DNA TGTGCCACCAGCAGAGGGTCATTTACTAACTATGGCTACACCTTC.